The rows below give T cell receptor beta chains drawn from one sample of a study of blood T cell repertoires in COVID-19. Measured with immunoSEQ multiplex PCR; TCRdb has only the in-frame clones, and not every one. The sample comprises about 310,000 clones, approximately 85% of which are singletons, and around 2.2% rests with the top ten. The specimen was PBMCs or T cells enriched from blood (not recorded which). The receptors were gathered from a man in his thirties or forties who had recovered from COVID-19. Both conserved end residues are part of each CDR3. The D gene is left open where the match is weak. A row's size may be missing; if present it is once, few, many or a size class.

abundance	v_gene	j_gene	d_gene	len	CDR3aa	CDR3nt
NA	TRBV12-5	TRBJ2-1	TRBD1	14	CASGPGTGLGEQFF	TGTGCTAGTGGTCCCGGGACAGGCCTGGGTGAGCAGTTCTTC
NA	TRBV4-1	TRBJ1-2	NA	15	CASSQRDIENYGYTF	TGCGCCAGCAGCCAACGGGACATTGAGAACTATGGCTACACCTTC
few	TRBV19	TRBJ1-6	TRBD1	16	CASSIPTGNGYSPLHF	TGTGCCAGTAGTATTCCGACAGGGAACGGGTATTCACCCCTCCACTTT
once	TRBV5-1	TRBJ1-2	NA	16	CASSLNGGASNYGYTF	TGCGCCAGCAGCTTGAATGGGGGGGCCTCTAACTATGGCTACACCTTC
NA	TRBV5-1	TRBJ1-2	NA	14	CASSFGGFGYGYTF	TGCGCCAGCAGCTTCGGAGGGTTCGGCTATGGCTACACCTTC
NA	TRBV7-2	TRBJ1-2	NA	14	CASSLVPGDYGYTF	TGTGCCAGCAGCTTAGTGCCAGGGGACTATGGCTACACCTTC
NA	TRBV3-1/TRBV3-2	TRBJ1-1	TRBD1	14	CASSLGTGNTEAFF	TGTGCCAGCAGCCTCGGGACAGGGAACACTGAAGCTTTCTTT
NA	TRBV20-1	TRBJ2-5	NA	11	CTPGNAETQYF	TGCACCCCGGGGAACGCGGAGACCCAGTACTTC
NA	TRBV4-1	TRBJ1-5	TRBD1	15	CASSQVGQGNQPQHF	TGCGCCAGCAGCCAAGTGGGACAGGGCAATCAGCCCCAGCATTTT
NA	TRBV5-4	TRBJ1-2	NA	12	CASSLTDQGYTF	TGTGCCAGCAGCTTGACAGATCAAGGCTACACCTTC
NA	TRBV5-5	TRBJ1-1	NA	14	CASSSMGGPIEAFF	TGTGCCAGCAGCTCCATGGGCGGGCCCATTGAAGCTTTCTTT
once	TRBV18	TRBJ2-5	TRBD2	15	CASSSLAGEQETQYF	TGTGCCAGCTCATCACTAGCGGGGGAACAAGAGACCCAGTACTTC
few	TRBV5-6	TRBJ1-2	NA	12	CASSASNLGYTF	TGTGCCAGCAGCGCCAGTAATCTCGGCTACACCTTC
NA	TRBV5-5	TRBJ1-6	TRBD1	15	CASSHTGQGNSPLHF	TGTGCCAGCAGCCATACTGGACAGGGCAATTCACCCCTCCACTTT
NA	TRBV3-1/TRBV3-2	TRBJ2-5	NA	16	CASSQGSRGAGETQYF	TGTGCCAGCAGCCAAGGCTCTCGGGGGGCAGGAGAGACCCAGTACTTC
NA	TRBV6-5	TRBJ1-2	TRBD1	12	CASRTGSRGYTF	TGTGCCAGCCGGACAGGGTCTCGAGGCTACACCTTC
NA	TRBV6-2/TRBV6-3	TRBJ1-5	TRBD1	15	CASSYSLTGGQPQHF	TGTGCCAGCAGTTACTCGCTAACAGGGGGCCAGCCCCAGCATTTT
NA	TRBV15	TRBJ1-1	NA	17	CATSRDLKGGGNTEAFF	TGTGCCACCAGCAGAGATCTCAAGGGCGGGGGGAACACTGAAGCTTTCTTT
NA	TRBV7-6	TRBJ2-5	TRBD2	16	CASSLGLAGGQETQYF	TGTGCCAGCAGCTTAGGACTAGCGGGGGGACAGGAGACCCAGTACTTC
NA	TRBV6-1	TRBJ1-4	NA	14	CASSEVRGFEKLFF	TGTGCCAGCAGTGAGGTTAGGGGGTTCGAAAAACTGTTTTTT
NA	TRBV3-1/TRBV3-2	TRBJ1-3	NA	15	CASSQGRAPGNTIYF	TGTGCCAGCAGCCAAGGCAGGGCCCCTGGAAACACCATATATTTT
NA	TRBV27	TRBJ1-2	NA	12	CASRQSNYGYTF	TGTGCCAGCAGGCAGTCTAACTATGGCTACACCTTC
NA	TRBV12-5	TRBJ1-2	NA	13	CASRRDGSYGYTF	TGTGCTAGCCGGAGGGACGGATCCTATGGCTACACCTTC
few	TRBV5-1	TRBJ2-1	NA	14	CASRNSGSYNEQFF	TGCGCCAGCAGGAACAGCGGCTCCTACAATGAGCAGTTCTTC
NA	TRBV7-9	TRBJ1-3	TRBD1	18	CASSFADRATPTGNTIYF	TGTGCCAGCAGCTTTGCGGACAGGGCTACTCCTACTGGAAACACCATATATTTT
NA	TRBV27	TRBJ1-1	TRBD1	16	CASRRQGVLPNTEAFF	TGTGCCAGCAGAAGACAGGGGGTCCTCCCGAACACTGAAGCTTTCTTT
NA	TRBV7-6	TRBJ2-1	TRBD2	20	CASSLLLLAGGLSSYNEQFF	TGTGCCAGCAGCCTACTCTTACTGGCGGGGGGCCTGAGCTCCTACAATGAGCAGTTCTTC
NA	TRBV9	TRBJ2-3	NA	13	CASSVYRADTQYF	TGTGCCAGCAGCGTTTACAGGGCGGATACGCAGTATTTT
NA	TRBV5-3	TRBJ2-5	NA	14	CARSLLDQQETQYF	TGTGCCAGAAGCTTACTAGACCAACAAGAGACCCAGTACTTC
NA	TRBV30	TRBJ2-1	NA	13	CAWARRTGIKQFF	TGTGCCTGGGCCAGGAGAACAGGGATAAAGCAGTTCTTC
NA	TRBV6-2/TRBV6-3	TRBJ2-3	TRBD2	19	CASSHPPWASGGVTDTQYF	TGTGCCAGCAGCCATCCTCCCTGGGCTAGCGGGGGAGTCACAGATACGCAGTATTTT
NA	TRBV6-5	TRBJ2-3	TRBD1	15	CASSYGLTGTDTQYF	TGTGCCAGCAGTTACGGCCTGACAGGGACAGATACGCAGTATTTT
NA	TRBV2	TRBJ1-1	NA	13	CASSGEQATEAFF	TGTGCCAGCAGTGGAGAACAGGCGACTGAAGCTTTCTTT
NA	TRBV18	TRBJ1-4	TRBD1	14	CASYPGTGNEKLFF	TGTGCCAGCTATCCTGGGACAGGGAATGAAAAACTGTTTTTT
NA	TRBV5-1	TRBJ1-3	NA	14	CASSPNNPGNTIYF	TGCGCCAGCAGCCCGAACAATCCGGGAAACACCATATATTTT
NA	TRBV18	TRBJ2-5	NA	15	CASSPGHGRGETQYF	TGTGCCAGCTCACCGGGGCACGGTCGTGGGGAGACCCAGTACTTC
NA	TRBV6-5	TRBJ1-5	NA	11	CASGGDQPQHF	TGTGCCAGCGGGGGGGATCAGCCCCAGCATTTT
NA	TRBV7-8	TRBJ1-6	NA	14	CASSFSTNNSPLHF	TGTGCCAGCAGCTTTTCTACGAATAATTCACCCCTCCACTTT
NA	TRBV9	TRBJ1-6	TRBD1	16	CASSANRGVPNSPLHF	TGTGCCAGCAGCGCCAACAGGGGGGTCCCAAATTCACCCCTCCACTTT
NA	TRBV30	TRBJ1-2	NA	16	CAWSSIRGGADYGYTF	TGTGCCTGGAGTTCAATAAGGGGGGGCGCAGACTATGGCTACACCTTC
NA	TRBV13	TRBJ1-1	NA	13	CASSFTGFGEAFF	TGTGCCAGCAGCTTTACAGGGTTTGGGGAAGCTTTCTTT
NA	TRBV30	TRBJ1-1	NA	16	CAWSVLSGGRDTEAFF	TGTGCCTGGAGTGTACTTTCGGGGGGCAGGGACACTGAAGCTTTCTTT
NA	TRBV2	TRBJ1-3	NA	15	CASSASGSSGNTIYF	TGTGCCAGCAGTGCAAGCGGGTCCTCTGGAAACACCATATATTTT
NA	TRBV7-2	TRBJ1-5	NA	14	CASRQGLGNQPQHF	TGTGCCAGCAGGCAGGGCTTGGGCAATCAGCCCCAGCATTTT
NA	TRBV7-9	TRBJ2-1	NA	19	CASSFDRLSGASVYNEQFF	TGTGCCAGCAGCTTTGATCGGTTAAGTGGGGCTTCTGTATACAATGAGCAGTTCTTC
NA	TRBV7-9	TRBJ1-1	NA	13	CASSKNRNTEAFF	TGTGCCAGCAGCAAAAACAGGAACACTGAAGCTTTCTTT
NA	TRBV5-5	TRBJ1-1	NA	15	CASNQFVRDNTEAFF	TGTGCCAGCAACCAATTCGTCAGGGATAACACTGAAGCTTTCTTT